The 20 T cell receptor beta chains below were found in one sample sequenced in a study of blood T cells in healthy people across ages. A second about 7 to 12 cycle PCR used barcoded and J-beta primers. TCRdb processed the 5' RACE reads anew with MiXCR; each CDR3 protein has one entry. The profile shows around 1,100,000 distinct CDR3 sequences, around two fifths of them singletons. What was sequenced was blood. These receptors originate from a man aged 18 to 30 in good health.

The V and J genes are TRBV20-1 and TRBJ2-5; 8 nucleotides match TRBD1. This CDR3 comprises 16 residues. The V gene end was trimmed by 0 bases and the J gene end by 5 bases; junction bases not matched to a gene: 11. Per germline, CDR1 DFQATT and CDR2 SNEGSKA (reference sequence). The CDR3 protein is CSARDRTGQGPETQYF. CDR3 bases: TGCAGTGCTAGAGATCGGACAGGACAGGGACCCGAGACCCAGTACTTC.

V is TRBV12-3 or TRBV12-4 and J is TRBJ1-2, with D perhaps matching TRBD1 (5 bases). Trimming left V 4 bases short and J 3 bases short, with 12 bases between. The length of the CDR3 is 14 residues. CDR3 sequence (DNA): TGTGCCAGCAGTTCGACAGCAGCCTACTATGGCTACACCTTC. Translating it yields CASSSTAAYYGYTF.

The chain is built from TRBV15 and TRBJ1-4; possibly TRBD1 for D (6 bases). V dropped 9 bases and J dropped 8 bases, with 22 bases sitting between them. The CDR3 consists of 15 residues. The germline V gene has CDR1 LNHNV and CDR2 YYDKDF (reference sequence). The CDR3 DNA follows: TGTGCCACACTCCAGACGTTGGACGGGGGCGAAAAACTGTTTTTT. It is translated as CATLQTLDGGEKLFF.

This clonotype was seen a handful of times. The rearrangement links TRBV7-2 to TRBJ1-1; D unclear. V was cut by 1 base and J by 1 base, with 13 bases left in between. The CDR3 runs 16 residues. From germline, CDR1 is SGHTA and CDR2 FQGNSA. CDR3 sequence: CASSLGGLKRNTEAFF. DNA of the CDR3: TGTGCCAGCAGCTTAGGGGGTCTAAAAAGGAACACTGAAGCTTTCTTT.

This clonotype has only a few counts. The gene calls are TRBV14 and TRBJ1-1; TRBD1 matches at 9 bases. The CDR3 covers 16 residues. V was pared by 4 bases and J by 0 bases, with 6 bases of the junction left unmatched. Germline CDR1 and CDR2: SGHDN and FVKESK. CDR3 DNA: TGTGCCAGCAGCCCAAGACAGGGGGTGATGAACACTGAAGCTTTCTTT. It encodes CASSPRQGVMNTEAFF.

The V gene is TRBV15, the J gene TRBJ2-3; TRBD2 matches 11 bases. The ends lost 6 bases at V and 2 bases at J; junction bases unmatched: 13. CDR1 and CDR2 from the germline V gene are LNHNV and YYDKDF (reference sequence). The CDR3 extends over 18 amino acids. CDR3 nucleotides: TGTGCCACCAGTATTAACCCTAGCGGGGGGTCTTCCACAGATACGCAGTATTTT. It codes for CATSINPSGGSSTDTQYF.

V is TRBV7-9 and J is TRBJ2-7; D is perhaps TRBD1 (5 bases). The CDR3 totals 13 residues. Germline loops: CDR1 SEHNR, CDR2 FQNEAQ (reference sequence). Trimming removed 5 bases from V and 2 bases from J, with 10 bases in between. The CDR3 bases are TGTGCCAGCAGCATGGACAAAGCCTACGAGCAGTACTTC. This sequence encodes CASSMDKAYEQYF. The full variable domain, in which reference TRBV7-9 and TRBJ2-7 provide the parts outside the CDR3, is DTGVSQNPRHKITKRGQNVTFRCDPISEHNRLYWYRQTLGQGPEFLTYFQNEAQLEKSRLLSDRFSAERPKGSFSTLEIQRTEQGDSAMYLCASSMDKAYEQYFGPGTRLTVT.

The V and J genes are TRBV12-3 or TRBV12-4 and TRBJ1-2; no reliable D call. The CDR3 length is 13 residues. With 6 bases removed from V and 4 bases from J, the gap between germline ends came to 12 bases. The CDR3 loop is CASSWASSYGYTF. CDR3 coding DNA: TGTGCCAGCAGCTGGGCGAGTTCCTATGGCTACACCTTC.

The chain joins TRBV12-3 or TRBV12-4 to TRBJ2-5; 8 bases agree with TRBD1. V trimming: 7 bases; J trimming: 5 bases; junction bases outside the gene matches: 12. This CDR3 region has 15 residues. This chain's CDR3 is CASILGQGGWETQYF. CDR3 bases: TGTGCCAGCATTCTTGGACAGGGAGGATGGGAGACCCAGTACTTC.

V gene TRBV6-5 combines with J gene TRBJ1-4; D ambiguous. The CDR3 length is 12 residues. CDR1 is MNHEY and CDR2 is SVGAGI in the germline V gene. Here the CDR3 DNA reads TGTGCTCTCAACGCAACTAATGAAAAACTGTTTTTT. Its protein product is CALNATNEKLFF.

The chain joins TRBV6-5 to TRBJ2-7; TRBD1 or TRBD2 may be the D gene (5 bases each). V was clipped by 3 bases and J by 4 bases, with 22 bases between them. The CDR3 contains 17 residues. Germline CDR1 is MNHEY and CDR2 is SVGAGI. CDR3 in DNA: TGTGCCAGCAGTTATTCCCGGGGCAGCGCGATCCTATACGAGCAGTACTTC. Encoded protein: CASSYSRGSAILYEQYF.

The V gene is TRBV12-3 or TRBV12-4, the J gene TRBJ2-2; 9 bases agree with TRBD2. V lost 6 bases, J lost 5 bases, and 13 bases stayed unmatched. The CDR3 consists of 17 residues. For the CDR3, the DNA is TGTGCCAGCAGCCAAATTGCCAGCGGGGGGATAACCGGGGAGCTGTTTTTT. Translation gives CASSQIASGGITGELFF.

This clonotype was detected a few times. This chain joins TRBV20-1 and TRBJ2-1; maybe TRBD2 (5 bases). CDR1 and CDR2 (germline): DFQATT, SNEGSKA (reference sequence). Trimming took 6 bases from V and 7 from J, leaving 16 bases between them. This CDR3 comprises 13 residues. The CDR3 spells CSAPVTRGNEQFF. In nucleotides, the CDR3 is TGCAGTGCACCAGTTACCCGGGGTAATGAGCAGTTCTTC.

This clonotype was seen a few times. The chain couples TRBV21-1 to TRBJ2-7. TRBV21-1 is tagged as a pseudogene. This CDR3 is 15 amino acids long. The DNA for the CDR3 is TGTGCCAGCAGCAAAGGGCAGGGAGAGTCCTACGAGCAGTACTTC. The encoded protein is CASSKGQGESYEQYF.

This clonotype showed up just a few times. The chain couples TRBV3-1 to TRBJ2-1, with 7 bases fitting TRBD1. Germline CDR1 is LGHDT and CDR2 is YNNKEL (reference sequence). This CDR3 is built from 15 residues. The V gene end was trimmed by 1 base and the J gene end by 4 bases; junction bases not matched to a gene: 4. The CDR3 loop is CASSQGRTGYNEQFF. In DNA form, the CDR3 reads TGTGCCAGCAGCCAAGGCCGGACAGGTTACAATGAGCAGTTCTTC.

This clonotype was detected a few times. The chain links TRBV6-2 or TRBV6-3 to TRBJ2-3, with a possible D match to TRBD2 (5 bases). Germline V gene lookup returns CDR1 MNHEY and CDR2 SVGEGT. CDR3 size: 14 residues. The V gene lost 4 bases and the J gene lost 6 bases, with 14 bases spanning the gap. The CDR3 sequence: CASSWETVPDTQYF. CDR3 sequence (DNA): TGTGCCAGCAGTTGGGAGACGGTACCGGATACGCAGTATTTT.

This clonotype was counted between two and nine times. The V gene is TRBV7-2, the J gene TRBJ1-4; tentative D call: TRBD1 (5 bases). There are 17 residues in the CDR3. Germline CDR1 reads SGHTA; CDR2 reads FQGNSA. The germline V and J ends were trimmed by 5 bases and 0 bases, with 16 bases remaining between them. CDR3 sequence reads: CASSHDPVRATNEKLFF. Written as DNA, the CDR3 is TGTGCCAGCAGCCACGACCCCGTCAGGGCAACTAATGAAAAACTGTTTTTT.

This clonotype was seen many times. The chain uses TRBV6-6 and TRBJ2-5; unclear D gene. The CDR3 consists of 14 residues. CDR1 and CDR2 from the germline V gene are MNHNY and SVGAGI (reference sequence). V was shortened by 0 bases and J by 1 base, with 6 bases between the two germline ends. CDR3 in DNA: TGTGCCAGCAGTTACTCCACAGCCCAAGAGACCCAGTACTTC. This translates into CASSYSTAQETQYF.

This sequence joins TRBV5-1 and TRBJ1-1, with a possible D match to TRBD1 (5 bases). This CDR3 region has 12 residues. From germline, CDR1 is SGHRS and CDR2 YFSETQ. Trimming left V 4 bases short and J 8 bases short, with 12 bases between. This CDR3 reads CASSRIEGEAFF. Here the CDR3 DNA reads TGCGCCAGCAGCCGAATCGAGGGGGAAGCTTTCTTT.

In this sample, this clonotype turned up a few times. The gene calls are TRBV27 and TRBJ1-1; 7 bases map to TRBD1. The ends lost 6 bases at V and 0 bases at J; junction bases unmatched: 4. The CDR3 has 14 residues. The germline V gene encodes CDR1 MNHEY and CDR2 SMNVEV (reference sequence). CDR3 coding DNA: TGTGCCAGCAGGGACAGGCCTTTGAACACTGAAGCTTTCTTT. Protein sequence: CASRDRPLNTEAFF.